This TCR beta chain came from a study of stem cell transplantation in POMP-related autoinflammatory disease. Study observations and caveats: A trend toward lower repertoire diversity and greater clonality appeared in every analyzed T-cell subset of PRAID patients.

PRAID featured immunodeficiency plus autoinflammation. Details on this clone: What it binds is unknown.

Germline CDR1 SNHLY, CDR2 FYNNEI. Between the trimmed V and J ends, which lost 6 bases and 6 bases, there was a span of 15 bases. CDR3 length: 14 amino acids. The data were produced by immunoSEQ multiplex PCR, yet TCRdb's version contains in-frame clones alone and is incomplete. The sample lists some 70,000 clones; more than 75% were seen once. V and J are TRBV2 and TRBJ2-1; perhaps TRBD1 as D (6 bases). This specimen consisted of CD4+ T cells from PBMCs, obtained after stem cell transplantation. This sequence was found in a human patient with POMP-related autoinflammation and immune dysregulation (PRAID). Some T cells may be provided by the graft donor. CDR3 loop: CASRLEDSGNEQFF. In nucleotides, the CDR3 is TGTGCCAGCAGGCTCGAGGACAGTGGCAATGAGCAGTTCTTC. Full variable domain (outside the CDR3, taken from reference TRBV2 and TRBJ2-1): EPEVTQTPSHQVTQMGQEVILRCVPISNHLYFYWYRQILGQKVEFLVSFYNNEISEKSEIFDDQFSVERPDGSNFTLKIRSTKLEDSAMYFCASRLEDSGNEQFFGPGTRLTVL.